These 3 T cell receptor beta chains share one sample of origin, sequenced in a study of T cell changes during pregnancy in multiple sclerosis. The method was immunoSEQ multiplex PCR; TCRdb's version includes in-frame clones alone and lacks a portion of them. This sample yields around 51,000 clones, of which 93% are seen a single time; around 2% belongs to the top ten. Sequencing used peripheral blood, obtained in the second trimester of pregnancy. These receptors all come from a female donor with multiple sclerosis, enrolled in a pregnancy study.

As DNA, the CDR3 is TGTGCCAGCAGTGACCACTCTAGTTCGGCCAAAAACATTCAGTACTTC. It yields the protein CASSDHSSSAKNIQYF. The chain has TRBV6-1 and TRBJ2-4; unclear D gene. The CDR3 sequence is 16 residues long. Germline lookup yields CDR1 MNHNS and CDR2 SASEGT. Trimming pared 3 bases from V and 1 base from J, leaving 13 bases between.

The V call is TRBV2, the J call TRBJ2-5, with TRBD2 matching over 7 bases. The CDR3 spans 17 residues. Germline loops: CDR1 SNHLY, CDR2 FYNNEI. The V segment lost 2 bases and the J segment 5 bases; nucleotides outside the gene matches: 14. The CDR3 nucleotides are TGTGCCAGCAGTGAATTAAGAACTAGCGATGGGAGGGAGACCCAGTACTTC. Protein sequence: CASSELRTSDGRETQYF.

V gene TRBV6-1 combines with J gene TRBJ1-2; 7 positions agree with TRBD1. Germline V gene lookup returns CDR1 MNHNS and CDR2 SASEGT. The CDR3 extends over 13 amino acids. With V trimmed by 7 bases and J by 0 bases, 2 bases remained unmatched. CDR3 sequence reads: CASKGGPNYGYTF. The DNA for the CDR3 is TGTGCCAGCAAAGGGGGCCCTAACTATGGCTACACCTTC.